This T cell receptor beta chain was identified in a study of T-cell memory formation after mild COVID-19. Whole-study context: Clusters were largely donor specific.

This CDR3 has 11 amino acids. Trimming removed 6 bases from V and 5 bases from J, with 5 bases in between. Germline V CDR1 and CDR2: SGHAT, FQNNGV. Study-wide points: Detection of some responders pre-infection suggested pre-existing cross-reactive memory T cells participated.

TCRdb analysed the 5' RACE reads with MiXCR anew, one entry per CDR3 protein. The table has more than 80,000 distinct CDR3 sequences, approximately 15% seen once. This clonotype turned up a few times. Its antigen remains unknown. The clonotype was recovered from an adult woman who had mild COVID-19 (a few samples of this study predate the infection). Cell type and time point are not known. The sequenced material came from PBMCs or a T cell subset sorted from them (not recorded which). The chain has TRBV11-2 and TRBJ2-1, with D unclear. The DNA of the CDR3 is TGTGCCAGCAGTCAAAACAATGAGCAGTTCTTC. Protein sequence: CASSQNNEQFF. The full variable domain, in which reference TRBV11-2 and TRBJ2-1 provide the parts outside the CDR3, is EAGVAQSPRYKIIEKRQSVAFWCNPISGHATLYWYQQILGQGPKLLIQFQNNGVVDDSQLPKDRFSAERLKGVDSTLKIQPAKLEDSAVYLCASSQNNEQFFGPGTRLTVL.